Below, one T cell receptor (beta chain) is given with its context. Antigen: not known. The PCR had 60 Vbeta and 13 Jbeta primers. Source study methods: Some 11 million of the roughly 80 million unique TCR beta chains counted in a later analysis were shared. The data were produced by immunoSEQ multiplex PCR, yet TCRdb's version contains in-frame clones alone and is incomplete. V, J and clone size are those of that table, while D and trimming were read from the DNA. Among fewer than 250,000 clones listed, about 79% were seen once. This entry comes from a study of cytomegalovirus exposure and HLA in healthy donors. Study-wide results and caveats: The only immune exposure information that was available was CMV serostatus. Across HLA loci, a later analysis found differing TCR association rates, with DRB1 most and HLA-C fewest. Later examination showed HLA-associated TCR beta chains had greater clonal expansion than equally common others.

Sequenced sample: PBMCs. The origin of this receptor is a male donor in good health and CMV-seronegative.

The CDR3 loop is CASSWAGGGTGELFF. The CDR3 coding sequence is TGTGCCAGCAGTTGGGCGGGGGGGGGTACCGGGGAGCTGTTTTTT. J is TRBJ2-2 and V is TRBV6-5, with 9 bases aligning to TRBD2. Germline-derived CDR1 and CDR2 are MNHEY and SVGAGI. This CDR3 spans 15 amino acids. The V gene end was trimmed by 4 bases and the J gene end by 5 bases; junction bases not matched to a gene: 5.